This T cell receptor (beta chain) appears in the sequencing data of a study of blood T cells in healthy people across ages. In the study overall: Researchers report that template switching captured about one barcoded beta molecule per two T cells.

Germline CDR1 KGHDR, CDR2 SFDVKD. The J segment lost 4 bases and the V segment lost 3 bases, leaving 7 bases of the junction unmatched. There are 15 residues in the CDR3. About this clonotype itself: What it binds is unknown.

Study-level results: Diversity estimated from one million T cells was considered an underestimate.

It was with a sample-barcoded 5' primer and a J-beta primer mix that a second PCR of about 7 to 12 cycles was run. TCRdb re-analysed the 5' RACE reads in MiXCR, keeping a single row per CDR3 protein. The sample records just over 800,000 distinct CDR3 sequences, around 62% being singletons. This sequence was found in a man under 40 in good health. J is TRBJ1-2 and V is TRBV24-1, with 7 bases lining up with TRBD1. Material: blood. CDR3 sequence: CATSDPTRDSYGYTF. CDR3 DNA sequence: TGTGCCACCAGTGATCCGACCCGGGACAGCTATGGCTACACCTTC.